The entry below gives a single TCR beta chain sequence along with its context. Antigen specificity is unknown. This record comes from a study of beta chain features in type 1 diabetes. General study results and limits: In type 1 diabetes patients, VDJ junctions had fewer insertions; deletions at these junctions were more frequent. Shorter TCRB CDR3s, moderately but significantly so, marked every one of the four CD4+ subsets in Type 1 diabetes patients.

The CDR3 has 15 residues. The trim removed 1 base at V and 6 bases at J, leaving 8 bases unmatched. Looked up from germline, CDR1 is SGHRS and CDR2 is YFSETQ. All of the isolated RNA was reverse transcribed, so expressed TCRB transcripts were sequenced. Profiling relied on immunoSEQ multiplex PCR, and the TCRdb table lists in-frame clones only, not all of them. The table shows hundreds of thousands of clones, with around 15% occurring only once. Sort purity for all populations was recorded as exceeding 98%. This TCR came from a man aged 18 to 30 with type 1 diabetes. Sequencing used naive CD4+ T cells from blood. The rearrangement joins TRBV5-1 to TRBJ2-3, with 7 bases identical to TRBD2. The DNA of the CDR3 is TGCGCCAGCAGCTTGAGCGGGGACTCGAGCGATACGCAGTATTTT. Protein sequence: CASSLSGDSSDTQYF.